The next 28 T cell receptor beta chains were all read from a single sample in a study of blood T cells in healthy people across ages (dated by TCRdb to between 2014 and 2016). Receptor amplification or capture employed 5' RACE. Sequenced on an Illumina HiSeq 2500. The second PCR ran for about 7 to 11 cycles and used a J-beta primer mix along with a sample-barcoded 5' primer. The raw public reads went through TCRdb reprocessing: fastp at Q25, MiXCR clone calling, in-frame beta chains kept. Each record represents a unique CDR3 protein, reported with the most common genes and DNA among its rows. The table for this sample lists about 720,000 distinct CDR3 sequences; about a fifth of them were counted only once. The ten largest clones represent around a fifth of the sample. The sequenced sample was blood. The receptors derive from a man aged 65 to 85 in good health.

This chain joins TRBV4-2 and TRBJ1-1, with a tentative D call TRBD1 (6 bases). V was cut by 4 bases and J by 4 bases, with 13 bases left in between. The CDR3 has 14 amino acids. Germline assignment: CDR1 LGHNA and CDR2 YNFKEQ. In nucleotides, the CDR3 is TGTGCCAGCAGCCTAGGGACCAGGGGCACTGAAGCTTTCTTT. Amino acids: CASSLGTRGTEAFF.

This clonotype was recorded a few times. This chain links TRBV3-1 with TRBJ2-5; 12 bases are shared with TRBD1. The J call is doubtful: the DNA matches TRBJ2-7 better. This CDR3 contains 15 residues. CDR1 is LGHDT, CDR2 YNNKEL, per germline (reference sequence). CDR3 sequence reads: CASSRFGTGGVEQYF. The CDR3 bases are TGTGCCAGCAGTCGATTCGGGACAGGGGGCGTCGAGCAGTACTTC.

This clonotype was found a few times. The rearrangement uses TRBV29-1 and TRBJ2-3; TRBD2 is a possible D gene (5 bases). The CDR3 covers 14 residues. CDR1 SQVTM and CDR2 ANQGSEA come from the germline V gene. The V and J ends lost 1 base and 0 bases respectively, with 8 bases between them. CDR3 loop: CSVEGTPSTDTQYF. CDR3 nucleotide sequence: TGCAGCGTTGAAGGGACTCCGAGCACAGATACGCAGTATTTT.

The V gene is TRBV20-1, the J gene TRBJ1-4; D unresolved. V lost 0 bases, J lost 8 bases, and 16 bases lay in between. The length of the CDR3 is 15 residues. CDR1 is DFQATT and CDR2 is SNEGSKA in the germline V gene (reference sequence). CDR3 bases: TGCAGTGCTAGAGATCTGAGGCTGTTAGACGAAAAACTGTTTTTT. Encoded protein: CSARDLRLLDEKLFF.

This clonotype came up many times. The V call is TRBV29-1, the J call TRBJ2-1, with 7 nucleotides matching TRBD1. V trimming: 1 base; J trimming: 7 bases; junction bases outside the gene matches: 4. CDR1 and CDR2 from the germline V gene are SQVTM and ANQGSEA. This CDR3 has 13 residues. The CDR3 DNA sequence: TGCAGCGTTGAAGGACAGGGACGGAATGAGCAGTTCTTC. This translates into CSVEGQGRNEQFF.

The genes are TRBV5-1 and TRBJ2-3; no reliable D call. Germline CDR1 and CDR2: SGHRS and YFSETQ. This CDR3 has 14 amino acids. Deletions cut 2 bases from V and 0 bases from J, with 7 bases between. As DNA, the CDR3 is TGCGCCAGCAGCTTTACGAGTAGCACAGATACGCAGTATTTT. Residues: CASSFTSSTDTQYF.

This clonotype was picked up a small number of times. Possible read error: a much larger clone is one base away. The J gene is TRBJ2-1, the V gene TRBV7-9; 14 bases match TRBD2. CDR3 size: 15 residues. Germline CDR1 reads SEHNR; CDR2 reads FQNEAQ (reference sequence). In DNA form, the CDR3 reads TGTACCAGCAGCCTGGGACTAGCGGGGGCCAATGAGCAGTTCTTC. Translation gives CTSSLGLAGANEQFF.

This clonotype has more than one count but fewer than ten. The chain has TRBV6-5 and TRBJ2-5; 10 bases fit TRBD1. The tail of the sequence fits TRBJ2-7 better, so the J call may be wrong. The CDR3 has 13 amino acids. Germline CDR1 reads MNHEY; CDR2 reads SVGAGI. CDR3 sequence (DNA): TGTGCCACACAAACGGGACAGGGGCGCGAGCAGTACTTC. The encoded protein is CATQTGQGREQYF.

To note about this clonotype: One base away lies a much larger clone, so this may be a sequencing read error. The rearrangement joins TRBV7-9 to TRBJ1-1; D gene unclear. Germline V lookup: CDR1 SEHNR, CDR2 FQNEAQ (reference sequence). The CDR3 has 11 residues. This CDR3 reads CASSFDTDAFF. As DNA, the CDR3 is TGTGCCAGCAGCTTTGACACTGATGCTTTCTTT.

Many counts were recorded for this clonotype. V is TRBV4-3 and J is TRBJ2-1; perhaps TRBD2 as D (5 bases). The CDR3 sequence is 15 residues long. CDR1 and CDR2 from the germline V gene are LGHNA and YSLEER. The germline V and J ends were trimmed by 0 bases and 2 bases, with 8 bases remaining between them. The CDR3 loop reads CASSQDPGTYNEQFF. The CDR3 DNA follows: TGCGCCAGCAGCCAAGATCCGGGAACCTACAATGAGCAGTTCTTC.

This clonotype was seen a few times. The chain recombines TRBV12-3 or TRBV12-4 with TRBJ2-7; the match to TRBD2 covers 9 bases. This CDR3 contains 15 residues. V dropped 5 bases and J dropped 6; count of bases not matched to a gene: 11. CDR3: CASSLGLAFGSEQYF. CDR3 nucleotide sequence: TGTGCCAGCAGTCTGGGACTAGCCTTTGGGTCCGAGCAGTACTTC.

The V gene is TRBV12-3 or TRBV12-4, the J gene TRBJ1-5, with D unresolved. V lost 1 base, J lost 3 bases, and 10 bases lay in between. The CDR3 is made up of 15 amino acids. The CDR3 nucleotides read TGTGCCAGCAGTTTAGTAGTCAGCTCCAATCAGCCCCAGCATTTT. It is translated as CASSLVVSSNQPQHF.

This chain joins TRBV15 and TRBJ1-2, with 7 nucleotides matching TRBD1. CDR1 is LNHNV and CDR2 is YYDKDF in the germline V gene (reference sequence). This CDR3 has 16 amino acids. V shed 0 bases and J 6 bases; nucleotides not matched to a gene: 10. The CDR3 DNA reads as TGTGCCACCAGCAGAGATGGGCCTCGACAGGGTAATGGCTACACCTTC. Its translation: CATSRDGPRQGNGYTF.

The V call is TRBV20-1, the J call TRBJ1-1, with D possibly matching TRBD1 (6 bases). Trimming removed 3 bases from V and 6 bases from J, with 14 bases in between. Germline lookup yields CDR1 DFQATT and CDR2 SNEGSKA (reference sequence). The CDR3 length is 13 residues. The CDR3 loop reads CSARGAGVAEAFF. CDR3 bases: TGCAGTGCTAGGGGTGCAGGGGTTGCTGAAGCTTTCTTT.

Ten or more counts support this clonotype. V usage is TRBV29-1 and J usage is TRBJ1-4; 8 bases align to TRBD1. The CDR3 loop spans 13 amino acids. Germline-derived CDR1 and CDR2 are SQVTM and ANQGSEA. J was trimmed by 8 bases and V by 7 bases; bases with no gene match: 9. CDR3 residues: CSGSGTGGEKLFF. As DNA, the CDR3 is TGCAGCGGTTCCGGGACAGGAGGCGAAAAACTGTTTTTT.

There are a few counts of this clonotype. This chain uses TRBV5-1 with TRBJ2-3; TRBD2 agrees at 7 bases. The CDR3 loop spans 16 amino acids. After removal of 0 bases from V and 3 bases from J, the junction contained 7 bases not matched to a gene. CDR1 is SGHRS, CDR2 YFSETQ, per germline. The CDR3 sequence: CASSLEIGGLTDTQYF. The CDR3 DNA follows: TGCGCCAGCAGCTTGGAAATCGGGGGACTAACAGATACGCAGTATTTT.

J is TRBJ2-7 and V is TRBV20-1; D assignment may be TRBD1 or TRBD2 (5 bases each). CDR1 is DFQATT, CDR2 SNEGSKA, per germline (reference sequence). The CDR3 is 14 amino acids. V was trimmed by 5 bases and J by 0 bases, leaving 14 bases between them. Here the CDR3 DNA reads TGCAGTGCTCTAAGCATGGGGGTCTCCTACGAGCAGTACTTC. This gives the protein CSALSMGVSYEQYF.

V usage is TRBV6-2 or TRBV6-3 and J usage is TRBJ2-3; 13 bases map to TRBD2. The CDR3 totals 17 residues. CDR1 is MNHEY, CDR2 SVGEGT, per germline. Trimming at V came to 6 bases and at J to 6 bases, leaving 12 bases not matched to a gene. This CDR3 is CASSPGLAGDPRDTQYF. CDR3 in DNA: TGTGCCAGCAGCCCCGGACTAGCGGGGGACCCAAGGGATACGCAGTATTTT.

There are a few counts of this clonotype. The chain links TRBV3-1 to TRBJ2-7; 13 bases are a match to TRBD2. V was pared by 2 bases and J by 3 bases, with 10 bases of the junction left unmatched. Germline V gives CDR1 LGHDT, CDR2 YNNKEL (reference sequence). The CDR3 covers 18 residues. The CDR3 loop reads CASSQTPGLAGALYEQYF. The CDR3 nucleotides are TGTGCCAGCAGCCAAACCCCCGGACTAGCGGGGGCTCTCTACGAGCAGTACTTC.

This sequence joins TRBV2 and TRBJ2-1, with 7 bases aligning to TRBD1. This CDR3 comprises 16 residues. CDR1 and CDR2 from the germline V gene are SNHLY and FYNNEI. J gave up 5 bases and V 8 bases, and 15 bases lay outside the gene matches. CDR3 amino acids: CASPLTDRVRDNEQFF. In DNA form, the CDR3 reads TGTGCCAGCCCCCTTACAGACAGGGTAAGGGACAATGAGCAGTTCTTC.

The V and J genes are TRBV7-9 and TRBJ1-4; D is perhaps TRBD1 (5 bases). The CDR3 contains 15 residues. The V and J ends lost 4 bases and 2 bases respectively, with 11 bases between them. From germline, CDR1 is SEHNR and CDR2 FQNEAQ (reference sequence). The CDR3 here is CASSSREGTNEKLFF. In DNA, the CDR3 is TGTGCCAGCAGCTCGAGGGAGGGGACTAATGAAAAACTGTTTTTT.

This clonotype was recorded a few times. The gene calls are TRBV20-1 and TRBJ2-7; a weak D match, TRBD1 (5 bases). Per germline, CDR1 DFQATT and CDR2 SNEGSKA (reference sequence). CDR3 size: 13 residues. V gave up 2 bases and J gave up 2 bases, with 10 bases separating them. CDR3 nucleotides: TGCAGTGCTAGAAAGGGGTTTCCCTACGAGCAGTACTTC. Its protein product is CSARKGFPYEQYF.

The rearrangement links TRBV19 to TRBJ1-5, with D unclear. Germline lookup yields CDR1 LNHDA and CDR2 SQIVND (reference sequence). The V and J ends lost 3 bases and 6 bases respectively, with 18 bases between them. CDR3 length: 16 residues. The CDR3 spells CASSMSEGQPFQPQHF. CDR3 bases: TGTGCCAGTAGTATGAGTGAAGGCCAACCCTTTCAGCCCCAGCATTTT.

This clonotype has a handful of counts. The DNA for the CDR3 is TGTGCCACCAGTGATAGCGGGACCTTTTCCTACGAGCAGTACTTC. Encoded protein: CATSDSGTFSYEQYF. The V gene is TRBV24-1, the J gene TRBJ2-7; 7 nucleotides agree with TRBD2. This CDR3 comprises 15 residues. In germline, CDR1 is KGHDR, CDR2 SFDVKD. After removal of 3 bases from V and 1 base from J, the junction contained 5 bases not matched to a gene.

The sample holds a few counts of this clonotype. The chain carries TRBV5-1 and TRBJ2-7; the D gene is possibly TRBD2 (6 bases). Trimming cost V 0 bases and J 5 bases, with 12 bases left between them. This CDR3 is 14 amino acids long. Germline values: CDR1 SGHRS, CDR2 YFSETQ. CDR3 protein: CASSLVVGRNEQYF. The DNA for the CDR3 is TGCGCCAGCAGCTTGGTGGTAGGGAGGAACGAGCAGTACTTC.

This clonotype was counted ten times or more. The chain employs TRBV29-1 and TRBJ2-2; weak D call: TRBD1 (6 bases). The CDR3 is 14 amino acids. Trimming stripped 2 bases from V and 2 bases from J, with 9 bases between. Germline V gene lookup returns CDR1 SQVTM and CDR2 ANQGSEA. The DNA for the CDR3 is TGCAGCGTTGAATTGGGGGCTAACACCGGGGAGCTGTTTTTT. Its translation is CSVELGANTGELFF.

The table lists this clonotype with many counts. This rearrangement joins TRBV7-2 to TRBJ2-3; 13 nucleotides align to TRBD2. Trimming cost V 4 bases and J 3 bases; bases outside gene matches: 4. This CDR3 is 16 amino acids long. CDR1 and CDR2 (germline): SGHTA, FQGNSA. The CDR3 loop reads CASSSRTSGSTDTQYF. The CDR3 DNA is TGTGCCAGCAGCTCCCGGACTAGCGGGAGTACAGATACGCAGTATTTT. Complete variable domain (other parts from reference TRBV7-2 and TRBJ2-3): GAGVSQSPSNKVTEKGKDVELRCDPISGHTALYWYRQSLGQGLEFLIYFQGNSAPDKSGLPSDRFSAERTGGSVSTLTIQRTQQEDSAVYLCASSSRTSGSTDTQYFGPGTRLTVL.

This clonotype has just a few counts. For the CDR3, the DNA is TGTGCCAGCAGCCAAGCTGGGTTACTAGCGGGAGGGCGAGAGACCCAGTACTTC. This sequence encodes CASSQAGLLAGGRETQYF. V is TRBV3-1 and J is TRBJ2-5, with 13 positions matching TRBD2. The CDR3 has 18 residues. The trim removed 1 base at V and 4 bases at J, leaving 9 bases unmatched. CDR1 and CDR2 from the germline V gene are LGHDT and YNNKEL (reference sequence).